This TCR beta chain was profiled in a study of blood T cell repertoires in COVID-19. Looking at the study overall: Spain, Italy and the United States supplied samples that represented acute and convalescent COVID-19. T cells, B-cell-depleted T cells, or PBMCs provided the cDNA or gDNA that served as material.

Study processing details: How many nucleated cells were present was estimated from reference gene primer amplification. Generated by immunoSEQ multiplex PCR, the TCRdb table keeps only in-frame clones and is missing some. For V, J and clone size, that table is used; D and trimming come from the DNA. Found here are fewer than 150,000 clones, approximately 84% of them singletons; the top ten hold about 16%. This CDR3 is built from 15 residues. V lost 6 bases, J lost 4 bases, and 6 bases stayed unmatched. Germline-derived CDR1 and CDR2 are MNHEY and SMNVEV (reference sequence). The gene calls are TRBV27 and TRBJ2-1; TRBD2 agrees at 10 bases. This clonotype was obtained from a woman in her forties or fifties who had recovered from COVID-19. The sequenced sample was peripheral blood. The CDR3 DNA reads TGTGCCAGCAGCGGCCTAGCGGGAGTATACAATGAGCAGTTCTTC. Translation: CASSGLAGVYNEQFF.